This is a list of T cell receptor beta chains from one sample in a study of T cell repertoires in cytomegalovirus infection. From the reads, TCRdb called clonotypes with MiXCR, one entry per CDR3 protein. This repertoire shows 400,000 or so distinct CDR3 sequences, around 18% found once; its top ten account for 8.5% to 10%. The sample taken for sequencing was PBMCs. These receptors were collected from a human donor in good health (CMV status not recorded). Some clones in this sample may be carry-over from other donors' samples. Each CDR3 is given with its conserved first and last residue. D genes are given only for firm matches. Rows may omit the clone size; those that give it use once, few, many or a size class.

TRBV7-2,TRBJ2-7,TRBD1,.,14,TGTGCCAGCAGACGAACAGGGGCGAACTACGAGCAGTACTTC,CASRRTGANYEQYF
TRBV15,TRBJ2-2,TRBD2,.,15,TGTGCCACCAGCAGAGGACTAGCGGGACGCGGGGAGCTGTTTTTT,CATSRGLAGRGELFF
TRBV7-8,TRBJ2-3,TRBD1,many,20,TGTGCCAGCAGCTCCCCCCCTGGGACAGCGTATTTAGGAGTCTTAGATACGCAGTATTTT,CASSSPPGTAYLGVLDTQYF
TRBV14,TRBJ2-1,.,many,14,TGTGCCAGCAGCCAAGAGGGCCCTCTTGATGAGCAGTTCTTC,CASSQEGPLDEQFF
TRBV29-1,TRBJ1-1,TRBD1,few,14,TGCAGCGCCCAGGGGGCGGCGGCGTACACTGAAGCTTTCTTT,CSAQGAAAYTEAFF
TRBV6-1,TRBJ1-2,.,many,14,TGTGCCAGCAGTTATCAAGGCGGCCGATATGGCTACACCTTC,CASSYQGGRYGYTF
TRBV12-3/TRBV12-4,TRBJ2-5,.,many,14,TGTGCCAGCAGTCGCGGGGAGGGGGAGGAGACCCAGTACTTC,CASSRGEGEETQYF
TRBV20-1,TRBJ1-1,TRBD1,.,13,TGCAGTGCTAGAACAGGGGTGGGGATTGAAGCTTTCTTT,CSARTGVGIEAFF
TRBV6-2/TRBV6-3,TRBJ2-1,.,.,15,TGTGCCAGCAGTTACATTGGCGGGGCCTACAGTGAGCAGTTCTTC,CASSYIGGAYSEQFF
TRBV2,TRBJ1-1,TRBD1,many,14,TGTGCCAGCAGTAAACAGGGGACCGGCACTGAAGCTTTCTTT,CASSKQGTGTEAFF
TRBV7-9,TRBJ2-3,TRBD1,many,15,TGTGCCAGCAACATGGGACAGGGGCTGACAGATACGCAGTATTTT,CASNMGQGLTDTQYF
TRBV7-8,TRBJ2-4,.,few,16,TGTGCCAGCAGCCCCCTCTTCCTAGCAGATACAAACATTCAGTACTTC,CASSPLFLADTNIQYF
TRBV2,TRBJ1-4,.,.,16,TGTGCCAGCAGGACAGTTCCGGGCGCAACTAATGAAAAACTGTTTTTT,CASRTVPGATNEKLFF
TRBV5-1,TRBJ1-4,.,few,14,TGCGCCAGCAGATGGGACCTAGCATATGAAAAACTGTTTTTT,CASRWDLAYEKLFF
TRBV5-5,TRBJ2-7,TRBD2,few,19,TGTGCCAGCAGCTTGAGAGGGACTAGCGGGAGGAACACACCCTACGAGCAGTACTTC,CASSLRGTSGRNTPYEQYF
TRBV6-1,TRBJ1-5,.,.,12,TGTGCCAGCATTAGTAGCAATCAGCCCCAGCATTTT,CASISSNQPQHF
TRBV12-3/TRBV12-4,TRBJ1-3,.,many,16,TGTGCCAGCAGGGATTGGAGAGGGAGCTCTGGAAACACCATATATTTT,CASRDWRGSSGNTIYF
TRBV10-1,TRBJ2-5,.,.,14,TGCGCCAGCAGTGAGAGGCGCGGGCAGGGGACCCAGTACTTC,CASSERRGQGTQYF
TRBV7-9,TRBJ2-1,.,.,17,TGTGCCAGCAGCTCCAGTCGGGACTCGGACGCCTACAATGAGCAGTTCTTC,CASSSSRDSDAYNEQFF
TRBV20-1,TRBJ2-5,.,.,15,TGCAGTGCTCCATCCAGGGGCAACATCCAGGAGACCCAGTACTTC,CSAPSRGNIQETQYF
TRBV20-1,TRBJ2-2,.,.,16,TGCAGTGCTAGAGATTTGGCTAGATCCAAAGCCGGGGAGCTGTTTTTT,CSARDLARSKAGELFF
TRBV12-3/TRBV12-4,TRBJ2-4,.,few,14,TGTGCCAGCAGCTCTCTAGAGACCAAAAACATTCAGTACTTC,CASSSLETKNIQYF
TRBV7-8,TRBJ2-2,TRBD1,.,14,TGTGCCAGCAGCCGGACAGGGAGGTCCGGGGAGCTGTTTTTT,CASSRTGRSGELFF
TRBV29-1,TRBJ1-5,TRBD1,.,14,TGCAGCGTCCGGGACAGGGGCACGAATCAGCCCCAGCATTTT,CSVRDRGTNQPQHF
TRBV7-2,TRBJ1-1,.,many,14,TGTGCCAGCAGCCCAGCAAGCGGTTACCCTGAAGCTTTCTTT,CASSPASGYPEAFF
TRBV12-3/TRBV12-4,TRBJ2-3,.,many,14,TGTGCCAGCAGTTTGGCTAGCGTCACAGATACGCAGTATTTT,CASSLASVTDTQYF
TRBV5-6,TRBJ1-2,.,many,13,TGTGCCAGCAGCTTGGGGGTCGACTATGGCTACACCTTC,CASSLGVDYGYTF
TRBV12-3/TRBV12-4,TRBJ2-1,.,few,15,TGTGCCAGCAGTTTCCTGGGCGGGGTGTACAATGAGCAGTTCTTC,CASSFLGGVYNEQFF
TRBV7-2,TRBJ2-7,TRBD2,many,14,TGTGCCAGCAGCTTTGGCGGGGGGTTGTACGAGCAGTACTTC,CASSFGGGLYEQYF